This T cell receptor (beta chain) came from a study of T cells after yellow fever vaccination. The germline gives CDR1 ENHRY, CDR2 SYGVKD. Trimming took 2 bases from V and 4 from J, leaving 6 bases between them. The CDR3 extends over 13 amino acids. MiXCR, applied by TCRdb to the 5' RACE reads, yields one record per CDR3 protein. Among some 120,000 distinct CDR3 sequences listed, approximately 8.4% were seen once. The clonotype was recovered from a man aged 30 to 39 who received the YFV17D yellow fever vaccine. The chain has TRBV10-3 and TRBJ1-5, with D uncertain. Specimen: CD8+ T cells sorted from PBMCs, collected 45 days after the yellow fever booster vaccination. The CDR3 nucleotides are TGTGCCATCAGTGAGGTGGGGAATCAGCCCCAGCATTTT. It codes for CAISEVGNQPQHF.